Below, 4 T cell receptor beta chains from the same sample are listed, as sequenced in a study of Graves' ophthalmopathy and Graves' hyperthyroidism. Amplifying from RNA transcripts, the study obtained TCR beta CDR3 regions. Amplification began with first-round RT-PCR using HTBI primers, then second-round multiplex PCR was performed. TCRdb reanalysed the multiplex PCR reads using MiXCR and keeps one entry per CDR3 protein. The repertoire holds about 1.1 million distinct CDR3 sequences, with 35% to 40% as singletons. The sequenced sample consisted of peripheral blood or thyroid tissue (not recorded which). All receptors derive from an adult man with Graves' hyperthyroidism.

In this sample, this clonotype turned up a few times. The chain combines TRBV2 with TRBJ1-2; possibly TRBD1 for D (6 bases). Trimming left V 0 bases short and J 5 bases short, with 10 bases between. The CDR3 contains 14 residues. Per the germline V gene, CDR1 is SNHLY and CDR2 is FYNNEI. The CDR3 bases are TGTGCCAGCAGTGAAGCGCAGGGGATATATGGCTACACCTTC. This encodes CASSEAQGIYGYTF. The full variable domain, rest sourced from reference TRBV2 and TRBJ1-2, is EPEVTQTPSHQVTQMGQEVILRCVPISNHLYFYWYRQILGQKVEFLVSFYNNEISEKSEIFDDQFSVERPDGSNFTLKIRSTKLEDSAMYFCASSEAQGIYGYTFGSGTRLTVV.

With regard to this clonotype: A read error is possible here, since a much larger clone lies one base away. The V and J genes are TRBV24-1 and TRBJ2-2; D may be TRBD1 (6 bases). This CDR3 spans 15 amino acids. From germline, CDR1 is KGHDR and CDR2 SFDVKD. CDR3 bases: TGTACCACCAGTGATAGGGACACCTACACCGGGGAGCTGTTTTTT. This translates into CTTSDRDTYTGELFF.

This clonotype was picked up many times. The rearrangement links TRBV15 to TRBJ1-2; no reliable D call. This CDR3 is built from 14 residues. The germline CDR1 and CDR2 sequences are LNHNV and YYDKDF (reference sequence). With 1 base removed from V and 3 bases from J, the gap between germline ends came to 9 bases. CDR3 amino acids: CATSRGVEDYGYTF. The CDR3 DNA follows: TGTGCCACCAGCAGAGGGGTGGAAGACTATGGCTACACCTTC. Supplemented by reference TRBV15 and TRBJ1-2, the full variable domain reads DAMVIQNPRYQVTQFGKPVTLSCSQTLNHNVMYWYQQKSSQAPKLLFHYYDKDFNNEADTPDNFQSRRPNTSFCFLDIRSPGLGDTAMYLCATSRGVEDYGYTFGSGTRLTVV.

This clonotype has more than one count but fewer than ten. This chain connects TRBV6-5 to TRBJ1-2, with D perhaps TRBD1 (5 bases). Germline V gene data show CDR1 as MNHEY and CDR2 as SVGAGI. The V end lost 2 bases, the J end lost 2 bases, and 15 bases lay between the germline ends. The CDR3 has 16 amino acids. Written as DNA, the CDR3 is TGTGCCAGCAGTTACGAAGGCGGGACGGGGAACTATGGCTACACCTTC. The encoded protein is CASSYEGGTGNYGYTF.